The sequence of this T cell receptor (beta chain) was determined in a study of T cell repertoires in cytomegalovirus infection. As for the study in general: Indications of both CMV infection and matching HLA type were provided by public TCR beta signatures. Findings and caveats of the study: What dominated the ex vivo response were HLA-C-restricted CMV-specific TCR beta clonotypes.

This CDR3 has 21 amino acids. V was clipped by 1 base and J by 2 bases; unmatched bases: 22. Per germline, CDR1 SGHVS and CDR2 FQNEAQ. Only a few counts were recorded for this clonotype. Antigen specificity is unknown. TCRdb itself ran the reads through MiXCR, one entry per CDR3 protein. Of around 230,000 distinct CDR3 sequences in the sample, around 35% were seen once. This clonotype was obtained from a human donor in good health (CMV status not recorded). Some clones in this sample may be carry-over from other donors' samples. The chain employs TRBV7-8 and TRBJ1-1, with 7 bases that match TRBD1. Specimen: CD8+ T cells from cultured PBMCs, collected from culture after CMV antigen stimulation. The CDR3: CASSLVVLAGGLRGDNTEAFF. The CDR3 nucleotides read TGTGCCAGCAGCTTAGTAGTTCTGGCAGGGGGGCTCCGAGGGGATAACACTGAAGCTTTCTTT.